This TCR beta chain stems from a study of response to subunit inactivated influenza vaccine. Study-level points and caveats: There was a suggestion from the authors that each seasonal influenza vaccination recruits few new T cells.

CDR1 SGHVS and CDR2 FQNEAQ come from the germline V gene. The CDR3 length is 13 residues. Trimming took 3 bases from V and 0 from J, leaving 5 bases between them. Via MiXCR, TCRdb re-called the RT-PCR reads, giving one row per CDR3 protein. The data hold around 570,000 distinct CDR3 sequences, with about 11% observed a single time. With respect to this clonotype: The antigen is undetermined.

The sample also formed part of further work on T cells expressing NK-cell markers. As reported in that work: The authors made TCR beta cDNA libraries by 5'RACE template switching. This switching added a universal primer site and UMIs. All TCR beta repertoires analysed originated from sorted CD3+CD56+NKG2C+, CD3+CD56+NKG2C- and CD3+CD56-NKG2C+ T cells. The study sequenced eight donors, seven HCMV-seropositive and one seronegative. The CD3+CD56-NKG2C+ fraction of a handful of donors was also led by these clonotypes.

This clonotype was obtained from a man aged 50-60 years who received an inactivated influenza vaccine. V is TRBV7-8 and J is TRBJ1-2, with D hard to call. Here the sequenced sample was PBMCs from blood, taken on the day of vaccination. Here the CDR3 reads CASSLIANYGYTF. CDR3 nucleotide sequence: TGTGCCAGCAGCTTGATAGCTAACTATGGCTACACCTTC.